Listed below are T cell receptor beta chains from one sample, sequenced in a study of metastatic and nonmetastatic thyroid tumors. TCRdb reanalyzed the PCR reads via MiXCR. In the table there are some 31,000 clones, approximately 4% of which are singletons. The sequenced material came from blood. Source of these receptors: a female donor with papillary thyroid cancer or a benign thyroid nodule (not recorded which). Some clones in this sample may be carry-over from other donors' samples. Each CDR3 is given with its conserved first and last residue. D genes are given only for firm matches. Size values are once, few and many counts, or a class for expanded clones, and some rows have none.

v_call	clone_size	j_call	cdr3_length	d_call	cdr3_nt	cdr3_aa
TRBV5-1	few	TRBJ2-7	14	NA	TGCGCCAGCAGCTTCCGGACACGCGGTGGCGAGCAGTACTTC	CASSFRTRGGEQYF
TRBV6-1	few	TRBJ1-5	14	NA	TGTGCCAGCACCAGCGAGGGGGAGGTTCAGCCCCAGCATTTT	CASTSEGEVQPQHF
TRBV6-1	few	TRBJ2-1	14	NA	TGTGCCAGCAGTGAACTGGGGGGCTACAATGAGCAGTTCTTC	CASSELGGYNEQFF
TRBV20-1	few	TRBJ2-3	16	TRBD2	TGCAGTGCTAGAGGGGGACTAGCGGAGACCACAGATACGCAGTATTTT	CSARGGLAETTDTQYF
TRBV20-1	NA	TRBJ2-1	17	NA	TGCAGTGCTAGAGATCGGGGGGCCCACAATAACATCCATGAGCAGTTCTTC	CSARDRGAHNNIHEQFF
TRBV9	many	TRBJ2-1	13	NA	TGTGCCAGCGAGTCCAGGGGGGGGAATGAGCAGTTCTTC	CASESRGGNEQFF
TRBV18	many	TRBJ1-6	16	NA	TGTGCCAGCTCACCCGTCAGGGGTGGTAACAATTCACCCCTCCACTTT	CASSPVRGGNNSPLHF
TRBV7-9	many	TRBJ2-5	13	NA	TGTGCCAGCAGCTTAGGCCAGAAAGAGACCCAGTACTTC	CASSLGQKETQYF
TRBV20-1	few	TRBJ2-2	13	NA	TGCAGTGCTAGAACGTGGAGACGCGGGGAGCTGTTTTTT	CSARTWRRGELFF
TRBV28	few	TRBJ1-5	11	NA	TGTGCCAGCGGCGAGAATCAGCCCCAGCATTTT	CASGENQPQHF
TRBV6-4	many	TRBJ1-5	20	TRBD1	TGTGCCAGCACCGACCCCCCCCAGGGGGCGTACAGTTATAGCAATCAGCCCCAGCATTTT	CASTDPPQGAYSYSNQPQHF
TRBV4-1	many	TRBJ2-7	14	TRBD1	TGCGCCAGCAGCGCAGGGGACAGACGATACGAGCAGTACTTC	CASSAGDRRYEQYF
TRBV5-1	many	TRBJ2-5	14	NA	TGCGCCAGCAGCTTCCACTCGACAGAAGAGACCCAGTACTTC	CASSFHSTEETQYF
TRBV20-1	NA	TRBJ2-1	15	TRBD2	TGCAGTGCTAGCTACCTAGCGGCCTCCTACAATGAGCAGTTCTTC	CSASYLAASYNEQFF
TRBV9	many	TRBJ1-2	15	NA	TGTGCCAGCAGCGTAGCTCTGGACAGCAACTATGGCTACACCTTC	CASSVALDSNYGYTF
TRBV11-3	few	TRBJ2-1	15	TRBD2	TGTGCCAGCAGCCAAGAGGGACTAGCAGGCGATGAGCAGTTCTTC	CASSQEGLAGDEQFF
TRBV6-8	few	TRBJ2-6	17	TRBD2	TGTGCCAGCAGCCTCACTAGCGGGAGGGCTGGGGCCAACGTCCTGACTTTC	CASSLTSGRAGANVLTF
TRBV12-5	many	TRBJ1-6	17	TRBD1	TGTGCTAGTGGTCTCAAGACAGGGCAGGGGGCTAATTCACCCCTCCACTTT	CASGLKTGQGANSPLHF
TRBV6-2/TRBV6-3	few	TRBJ1-2	14	NA	TGTGCCAGCATATTGACGCGTTGGGTAGACGGATACACCTTC	CASILTRWVDGYTF
TRBV19	many	TRBJ2-1	15	NA	TGTGCCAGTAGTATAGGCCCTGAGGCAAACAAAGGAAAGTTCTTC	CASSIGPEANKGKFF
TRBV27	few	TRBJ2-7	15	TRBD1	TGTGCCAGCAGCGCCGGGACAGGGCACAAGGACGAGCAGTACTTC	CASSAGTGHKDEQYF
TRBV15	NA	TRBJ2-7	15	NA	TGTGCCACCAGCAGAGAGGAGGGGCCGTCCTACGAGCAGTACTTC	CATSREEGPSYEQYF
TRBV2	many	TRBJ1-2	15	NA	TGTGCCAGCAACGACATCGCGTTGCGGGGCTATGGCTACACCTTC	CASNDIALRGYGYTF
TRBV24-1	few	TRBJ2-1	16	TRBD1	TGTGCCACCAGTCAAGCCGGGACAGATAATAGGAATGAGCAGTTCTTC	CATSQAGTDNRNEQFF
TRBV20-1	many	TRBJ1-4	14	NA	TGCAGTGCTCTGGGACTCCCCAGGGCCGGAAAACTGTTTTTT	CSALGLPRAGKLFF
TRBV20-1	NA	TRBJ2-5	16	NA	TGCAGTGCTAGAGATGGACAGAATTACCCGACGGAGACCCAGTACTTC	CSARDGQNYPTETQYF
TRBV14	NA	TRBJ2-2	17	TRBD1	TGTGCCAGCAGCCAATGGACAGGGGGGCCGAGGACCGGGGAGCTGTTTTTT	CASSQWTGGPRTGELFF
TRBV12-3/TRBV12-4	many	TRBJ2-2	16	TRBD1	TGTGCCAGCAGTCACCGGGACAGGGCGAACACCGGGGAGCTGTTTTTT	CASSHRDRANTGELFF
TRBV2	NA	TRBJ1-5	16	TRBD1	TGTGCCAGCGGGTCGACAGGGGCTTATAGCAATCAGCCCCAGCATTTT	CASGSTGAYSNQPQHF
TRBV19	NA	TRBJ2-7	15	TRBD1	TGTGCCAGTAGTCTCCAGCGACAGGGGGCCCACGAGCAGTACTTC	CASSLQRQGAHEQYF
TRBV20-1	few	TRBJ1-2	14	NA	TGCAGTGCTAGAGCCTCTGGACAAGTGGGGGGCTACACCTTC	CSARASGQVGGYTF
TRBV6-1	NA	TRBJ1-1	15	TRBD1	TGTGCCAGCAGTGAAGGGGCAGGGGGCGGCACTGAAGCTTTCTTT	CASSEGAGGGTEAFF
TRBV2	many	TRBJ2-5	15	TRBD2	TGTGCCAGCAGTGGAGCGGGGAGTGAGTGGGAGACCCAGTACTTC	CASSGAGSEWETQYF
TRBV6-2/TRBV6-3	NA	TRBJ2-3	15	TRBD2	TGTGCCAGCAGCTACGAGCTAGCGGGAGCAGATACGCAGTATTTT	CASSYELAGADTQYF
TRBV2	many	TRBJ2-1	13	NA	TGTGCCAGCATTAGACCAAGGGCCCATGAGCAGTTCTTC	CASIRPRAHEQFF
TRBV2	many	TRBJ2-7	15	NA	TGTGCCAGCAGTGAACTGGGTAGTAATTCGGATGAGCAGTACTTC	CASSELGSNSDEQYF
TRBV5-1	few	TRBJ1-6	14	TRBD1	TGCGCCAGCAGACCCGGGACAGGGGATTCACCCCTCCACTTT	CASRPGTGDSPLHF
TRBV29-1	many	TRBJ2-5	12	TRBD2	TGCAGCGTTGGACTAGCGAAGAAGACCCAGTACTTC	CSVGLAKKTQYF
TRBV27	medium-sized	TRBJ2-7	15	TRBD1	TGTGCCAGCGATCCCTCCGGGACAGGGGGTTACGAGCAGTACTTC	CASDPSGTGGYEQYF
TRBV6-1	NA	TRBJ1-5	18	TRBD1	TGTGCCAGCAGTGAAAGGGTCAGGGGGAGTACGAGCAATCAGCCCCAGCATTTT	CASSERVRGSTSNQPQHF
TRBV7-6	many	TRBJ2-7	13	NA	TGTGCCAGCAGCATCCAGGGTTCCTACGAGCAGTACTTC	CASSIQGSYEQYF
TRBV27	many	TRBJ1-5	18	NA	TGTGCCAGCAGTTCGACAGCCAGACGCGAGATTAGCAATCAGCCCCAGCATTTT	CASSSTARREISNQPQHF
TRBV6-5	medium-sized	TRBJ1-2	15	NA	TGTGCCAGCAGTTACTCCGAATTTACCCAGGACGGCTACACCTTC	CASSYSEFTQDGYTF
TRBV6-6	NA	TRBJ1-5	14	NA	TGTGCCAGCAGTTACTCGACAGGTGTTCAGCCCCAGCACTTT	CASSYSTGVQPQHF
TRBV28	many	TRBJ1-1	15	NA	TGTGCCAGCAGGACCATAACAGGGTGGAACACTGAAGCTTTCTTT	CASRTITGWNTEAFF
TRBV4-2	many	TRBJ1-1	15	NA	TGTGCCAGCAGCCAAGGGACAGTTGAGCACACTGAAGCTTTCTTT	CASSQGTVEHTEAFF
TRBV6-1	few	TRBJ2-2	16	TRBD2	TGTGCCACCGGAGTACTAGCGGGAGAGGACACCGGGGAGCTGTTTTTT	CATGVLAGEDTGELFF
TRBV19	many	TRBJ2-1	17	TRBD2	TGTGCCAGTAGTATCCCCCCGGGCGGGAGTCTCTACAATGAGCAGTTCTTC	CASSIPPGGSLYNEQFF
TRBV29-1	many	TRBJ1-2	11	NA	TGCAGCGTTCCCCTCCCGTATGGCTACACCTTC	CSVPLPYGYTF
TRBV2	few	TRBJ1-2	12	NA	TGTGCCAGCAATGGGGCCCCATATGGCTACACCTTC	CASNGAPYGYTF
TRBV20-1	NA	TRBJ2-7	13	NA	TGCAGTGCGCATGCCGGGAGTATCATCGAGCAGTACTTC	CSAHAGSIIEQYF
TRBV27	NA	TRBJ1-6	16	NA	TGTGCCAGCCCACCCGATAAGGGGGTCTATAAGTCACCCCTCCACTTT	CASPPDKGVYKSPLHF
TRBV7-9	few	TRBJ2-1	13	NA	TGTGCCACCGAAGAGGGAGTAGGCAATGAGCAGTTCTTC	CATEEGVGNEQFF
TRBV9	many	TRBJ1-5	14	TRBD1	TGTGCCAGCAGCGACAGGGGTAGCAATCAGCCCCAGCATTTT	CASSDRGSNQPQHF
TRBV30	many	TRBJ1-6	13	TRBD1	TGTGCCTCCGACAGGGGATATAATTCACCCCTCCACTTT	CASDRGYNSPLHF